This T cell receptor (beta chain) originates from a study of Graves' ophthalmopathy and Graves' hyperthyroidism. At the level of the study: The authors collected peripheral blood at initial diagnosis, before any treatment.

The source of the PBMCs was approximately 10 ml of fresh peripheral blood. CDR3 length equals 14 residues. Germline lookup yields CDR1 LNHDA and CDR2 SQIVND (reference sequence). J was trimmed by 4 bases and V by 5 bases; bases with no gene match: 7. Amplification targeted the TCR beta CDR3 regions, with RNA transcripts as the source material. Scientists carried out first-round RT-PCR using HTBI primers and then a second-round multiplex PCR. Each CDR3 protein is one row after TCRdb ran MiXCR on the multiplex PCR reads. The repertoire consists of hundreds of thousands of distinct CDR3 sequences, with roughly 21% occurring once and the leading ten covering around 3.1%.

Sequences were obtained from peripheral blood. The V gene is TRBV19, the J gene TRBJ1-2; 7 bases line up with TRBD1. This receptor was obtained from a woman aged 18-29 years with stable Graves' hyperthyroidism. The CDR3 DNA reads as TGTGCCAGTAGTCCCTCGGACAGGTTCTATGGCTACACCTTC. This sequence encodes CASSPSDRFYGYTF.